The following is a T cell receptor beta chain sequence with its context. Its antigen is still unknown. This sample was taken from a study of CD8 T cells in ankylosing spondylitis. TCRdb ran MiXCR on the 5' RACE reads and lists one entry per CDR3 protein. The table lists about 390,000 distinct CDR3 sequences, around 24% of them singletons, with approximately 16% in the top ten. V lost 5 bases to trimming and J lost 3 bases; unmatched junction nucleotides: 8. The CDR3 loop spans 16 amino acids. Germline CDR1 reads SNHLY; CDR2 reads FYNNEI. General study results and limits: Disease-linked clones displayed a CD8+ phenotype and appeared relatively rarely in peripheral blood. A motif of 7 to 9 highly homologous TCR beta variants was seen as apparently characteristic of ankylosing spondylitis blood. Disease-linked clones reportedly showed significant enrichment in matched ankylosing spondylitis synovial fluid. Past studies reported some motif variants in reactive arthritis synovial fluid and blood.

The receptor was derived from a male donor with ankylosing spondylitis. The chain carries TRBV2 and TRBJ2-3; 10 bases are shared with TRBD1. The material sequenced was blood, either unsorted or a sorted T cell fraction (not recorded which). CDR3 DNA sequence: TGTGCCAGCAGTACCTCCGGGACAGGGGCAACAGATACGCAGTATTTT. It codes for CASSTSGTGATDTQYF.